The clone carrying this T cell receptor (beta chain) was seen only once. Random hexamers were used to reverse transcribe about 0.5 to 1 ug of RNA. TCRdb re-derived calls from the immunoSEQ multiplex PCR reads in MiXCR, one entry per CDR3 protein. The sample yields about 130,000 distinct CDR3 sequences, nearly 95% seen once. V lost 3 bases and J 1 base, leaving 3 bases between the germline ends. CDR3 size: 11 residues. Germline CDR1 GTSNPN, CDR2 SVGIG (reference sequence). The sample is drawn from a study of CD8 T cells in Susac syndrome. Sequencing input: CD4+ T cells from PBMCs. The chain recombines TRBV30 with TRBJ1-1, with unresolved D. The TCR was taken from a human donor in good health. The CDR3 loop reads CAWRGNTEAFF. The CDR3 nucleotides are TGTGCCTGGAGGGGGAACACTGAAGCTTTCTTT.